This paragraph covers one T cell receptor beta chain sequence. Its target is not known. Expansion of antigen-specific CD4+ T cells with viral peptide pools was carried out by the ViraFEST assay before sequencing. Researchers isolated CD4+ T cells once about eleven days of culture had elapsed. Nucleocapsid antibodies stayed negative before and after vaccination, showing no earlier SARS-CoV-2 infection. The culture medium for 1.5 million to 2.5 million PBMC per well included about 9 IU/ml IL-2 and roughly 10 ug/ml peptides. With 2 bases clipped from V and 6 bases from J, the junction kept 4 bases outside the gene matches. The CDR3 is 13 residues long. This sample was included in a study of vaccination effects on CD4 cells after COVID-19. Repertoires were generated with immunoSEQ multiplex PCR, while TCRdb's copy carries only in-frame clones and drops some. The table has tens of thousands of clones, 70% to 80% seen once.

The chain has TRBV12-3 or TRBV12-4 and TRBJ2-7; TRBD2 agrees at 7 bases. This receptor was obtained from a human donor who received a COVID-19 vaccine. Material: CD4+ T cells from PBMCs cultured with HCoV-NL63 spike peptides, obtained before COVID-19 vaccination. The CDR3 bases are TGTGCCAGCAGTTTAAAAGGGGAGGGCGAGCAGTACGTC. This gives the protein CASSLKGEGEQYV.